This T cell receptor beta chain was profiled in a study of OX40 agonist ivuxolimab in advanced cancers. Study-level information: Patients treated during dose escalation were battling hepatocellular carcinoma, melanoma, renal cell or head and neck cancer. The group had a mean age of roughly 65 years, ranged from about 20 to 90, and was 80% to 90% male. The eligibility criteria allowed prior anti-PD-1, anti-PD-L1 or anti-CTLA-4 therapy, and 40% had some.

Profiled with immunoSEQ multiplex PCR; TCRdb holds only in-frame clones, not every one. The data hold around 60,000 clones, with about 91% observed a single time. This CDR3 has 14 amino acids. Per germline, CDR1 LNHNV and CDR2 YYDKDF (reference sequence). Trimming at V came to 4 bases and at J to 5 bases, leaving 7 bases not matched to a gene. Sequencing used CD4+ or CD8+ T cells sorted from blood, obtained in a trial of the OX40 agonist ivuxolimab. The receptor comes from an adult with an advanced solid tumor such as melanoma, head and neck, liver or kidney cancer. The chain links TRBV15 to TRBJ2-7; 8 nucleotides line up with TRBD2. Here the CDR3 reads CATSKVSGGNEQYF. The CDR3 DNA reads TGTGCCACCAGCAAGGTGAGCGGGGGCAACGAGCAGTACTTC. Full variable domain (outside the CDR3, taken from reference TRBV15 and TRBJ2-7): DAMVIQNPRYQVTQFGKPVTLSCSQTLNHNVMYWYQQKSSQAPKLLFHYYDKDFNNEADTPDNFQSRRPNTSFCFLDIRSPGLGDTAMYLCATSKVSGGNEQYFGPGTRLTVT.